This T cell receptor (beta chain) was captured in a study of siplizumab effects on memory and regulatory T cells. Broader study findings: Apparently key alloresponse contributors, naive T cells also seemed more diverse than memory cells.

This clone was found a few times. Its matching antigen is unknown. The CDR3 extends over 11 amino acids. CDR1 is SGHDN, CDR2 FVKESK, per germline. Trimming took off 4 bases at V and 8 bases at J, with 8 bases between the two ends. Assay: immunoSEQ multiplex PCR; the TCRdb copy retains only in-frame clones and omits some. The sample holds 80,000 to 95,000 clones; 95% are singletons and the top ten take about 18%. The sequenced material came from CD8+ T cells sorted from blood. The sequence came from a human donor in good health. The rearrangement links TRBV14 to TRBJ1-1; D uncertain. The CDR3 DNA reads TGTGCCAGCAGCCGGGGAGCAGAAGCTTTCTTT. Its protein product is CASSRGAEAFF.